Sequencing of this TCR beta chain was carried out in a study of blood T cell repertoires in COVID-19. Study in general: Sample material is recorded as cDNA or gDNA derived from T cells, B-cell-depleted T cells, or PBMCs.

V gave up 2 bases and J gave up 5 bases; unmatched junction bases: 6. This CDR3 is 15 amino acids long. CDR1 is WNHNN and CDR2 is SYGVQD in the germline V gene (reference sequence). This clone occurred once. Sequenced by immunoSEQ multiplex PCR; TCRdb stores in-frame clones only, minus some. Of over 100,000 clones listed, 75% to 85% are singletons. Sequencing was carried out using peripheral blood. The chain employs TRBV10-1 and TRBJ2-3, with 8 bases identical to TRBD2. The TCR originated in a woman aged 80 or over with acute or convalescent COVID-19. The DNA for the CDR3 is TGCGCCAGCAGTGAGAGCGGGGGCCGGGGAGATACGCAGTATTTT. It encodes CASSESGGRGDTQYF.